Shown below are 17 T cell receptor beta chains from a single sample sequenced in a study of T cells after somatic rescue of genetic block. Measured with immunoSEQ multiplex PCR; TCRdb has only the in-frame clones, and not every one. The table records under 150,000 clones, about nine tenths of them present only once. What was sequenced was peripheral blood mononuclear cells (PBMCs). The receptor source for this set is a woman in her late teens or twenties.

The chain joins TRBV7-3 to TRBJ1-1; D may be TRBD1 (6 bases). Deletions cut 5 bases from V and 1 base from J, with 8 bases between. The CDR3 totals 13 residues. Germline V lookup: CDR1 SGHTA, CDR2 FQGTGA. CDR3 residues: CASSQGRNTEAFF. The CDR3, as DNA: TGTGCCAGCAGCCAGGGGCGGAACACTGAAGCTTTCTTT.

The chain carries TRBV10-3 and TRBJ2-3; 14 nucleotides line up with TRBD2. Germline lookup yields CDR1 ENHRY and CDR2 SYGVKD. V lost 6 bases and J lost 10; bases outside the gene matches: 6. This CDR3 comprises 14 residues. The CDR3 loop is CAISVGLAGGPQYF. The CDR3 DNA reads as TGTGCCATCAGCGTCGGACTAGCGGGGGGACCGCAGTATTTT.

This sequence joins TRBV29-1 and TRBJ2-5, with 12 bases matching TRBD2. J gave up 5 bases and V 3 bases, and 4 bases lay outside the gene matches. This CDR3 contains 14 residues. Germline-derived CDR1 and CDR2 are SQVTM and ANQGSEA. The CDR3 DNA is TGCAGCGTTGACGGACTAGCGGGGCGGGAGACCCAGTACTTC. Translating it yields CSVDGLAGRETQYF.

The chain employs TRBV19 and TRBJ2-5; 9 bases agree with TRBD1. Unmatched junction bases numbered 3, after V lost 3 bases and J lost 4 bases. The CDR3 is made up of 14 amino acids. The germline CDR1 and CDR2 sequences are LNHDA and SQIVND (reference sequence). CDR3 residues: CASSIGQGLETQYF. The CDR3 coding sequence is TGTGCCAGTAGTATCGGACAGGGGTTAGAGACCCAGTACTTC.

The CDR3 sequence: CASSLLQETQYF. The CDR3 bases are TGTGCCAGCAGCTTATTGCAAGAGACCCAGTACTTC. The chain links TRBV6-1 to TRBJ2-5, with D unresolved. Trimming removed 6 bases from V and 2 bases from J, with 7 bases in between. Germline-derived CDR1 and CDR2 are MNHNS and SASEGT. There are 12 residues in the CDR3.

This rearrangement joins TRBV7-2 to TRBJ1-6, with 7 nucleotides matching TRBD1. With 4 bases clipped from V and 9 bases from J, the junction kept 9 bases outside the gene matches. CDR1 is SGHTA and CDR2 is FQGNSA in the germline V gene. The CDR3 is 15 residues long. CDR3 amino acids: CASSSQGREGSPLHF. In DNA form, the CDR3 reads TGTGCCAGCAGCTCACAGGGGAGGGAGGGTTCACCCCTCCACTTT. The full variable domain, rest sourced from reference TRBV7-2 and TRBJ1-6, is GAGVSQSPSNKVTEKGKDVELRCDPISGHTALYWYRQSLGQGLEFLIYFQGNSAPDKSGLPSDRFSAERTGGSVSTLTIQRTQQEDSAVYLCASSSQGREGSPLHFGNGTRLTVT.

The chain carries TRBV5-1 and TRBJ2-7; D is possibly TRBD1 (6 bases). Trimming stripped 7 bases from V and 5 bases from J, with 10 bases between. Germline V gene lookup returns CDR1 SGHRS and CDR2 YFSETQ. The CDR3 extends over 11 amino acids. This CDR3 is CASQQGNEQYF. Written as DNA, the CDR3 is TGCGCCAGCCAACAGGGAAACGAGCAGTACTTC.

V and J are TRBV7-9 and TRBJ1-3; D possibly corresponds to TRBD1 (5 bases). V shed 2 bases and J shed 0 bases, with 14 bases lying between them. Germline-derived CDR1 and CDR2 are SEHNR and FQNEAQ (reference sequence). CDR3 size: 17 residues. Written as DNA, the CDR3 is TGTGCCAGCAGCTTACGGTCACAGGACCCCTCTGGAAACACCATATATTTT. This sequence encodes CASSLRSQDPSGNTIYF.

This clone was seen only once. The CDR3 loop is CASSFSDRVNSPLHF. CDR3 DNA sequence: TGCGCCAGCAGCTTTTCCGACAGGGTTAATTCACCCCTCCACTTT. V gene TRBV5-1 combines with J gene TRBJ1-6, with 7 bases matching TRBD1. This CDR3 comprises 15 residues. V lost 2 bases to trimming and J lost 6 bases; unmatched junction nucleotides: 5. Looked up from germline, CDR1 is SGHRS and CDR2 is YFSETQ.

The V call is TRBV27, the J call TRBJ2-1; no reliable D call. The V and J ends lost 6 bases and 3 bases respectively, with 12 bases between them. CDR3 length equals 14 residues. Germline V CDR1 and CDR2: MNHEY, SMNVEV (reference sequence). The CDR3 loop is CASSQLYDYNEQFF. The CDR3 bases are TGTGCCAGCAGCCAGCTGTACGACTACAATGAGCAGTTCTTC.

The J gene is TRBJ2-7, the V gene TRBV7-9; a weak D match, TRBD1 (5 bases). The V end lost 3 bases, the J end lost 1 base, and 10 bases lay between the germline ends. This CDR3 is 14 amino acids long. Germline lookup yields CDR1 SEHNR and CDR2 FQNEAQ (reference sequence). CDR3 loop: CASSFVAGSYEQYF. As DNA, the CDR3 is TGTGCCAGCAGCTTCGTGGCAGGGTCCTACGAGCAGTACTTC.

The CDR3 here is CASSFRASGETQYF. Here the CDR3 DNA reads TGTGCCAGCAGCTTTAGGGCAAGTGGAGAGACCCAGTACTTC. This chain links TRBV7-9 with TRBJ2-5; D uncertain. The CDR3 has 14 amino acids. The V end lost 3 bases, the J end lost 4 bases, and 12 bases lay between the germline ends. Looked up from germline, CDR1 is SEHNR and CDR2 is FQNEAQ (reference sequence).

In DNA form, the CDR3 reads TGTGCCAGCAGCTCCGGTCGACAGGGGATGGCCTACGAGCAGTACTTC. Translating gives CASSSGRQGMAYEQYF. The V call is TRBV7-6, the J call TRBJ2-7; 8 bases are a match to TRBD1. The CDR3 loop spans 16 amino acids. The V gene's germline CDR1 is SGHVS and CDR2 FNYEAQ. The J segment lost 2 bases and the V segment lost 4 bases, leaving 10 bases of the junction unmatched.

The CDR3 bases are TGTGCCAGCAGTGACTCAAGGCAGTGTGACACCTTC. Translated, it gives CASSDSRQCDTF. This chain connects TRBV6-4 to TRBJ1-2; no reliable D call. The CDR3 is 12 amino acids. With 0 bases removed from V and 12 bases from J, the gap between germline ends came to 11 bases. Germline CDR1 and CDR2: MRHNA and SNTAGT.

V usage is TRBV4-3 and J usage is TRBJ2-1; D unclear. Germline CDR1 and CDR2: LGHNA and YSLEER. V was pared by 0 bases and J by 1 base, with 7 bases between. This CDR3 contains 15 residues. Here the CDR3 reads CASSQDLPSYNEQFF. CDR3 DNA sequence: TGCGCCAGCAGCCAAGATCTTCCGTCCTACAATGAGCAGTTCTTC.

The CDR3 loop reads CASSVGLTTGELFF. The CDR3 coding sequence is TGTGCCAGCAGCGTTGGCCTTACCACCGGGGAGCTGTTTTTT. This sequence joins TRBV9 and TRBJ2-2; no definite D call. CDR3 length: 14 amino acids. Trimming stripped 2 bases from V and 4 bases from J, with 9 bases between. The V gene's germline CDR1 is SGDLS and CDR2 YYNGEE. The full variable domain, its missing parts supplied by reference TRBV9 and TRBJ2-2, is DSGVTQTPKHLITATGQRVTLRCSPRSGDLSVYWYQQSLDQGLQFLIQYYNGEERAKGNILERFSAQQFPDLHSELNLSSLELGDSALYFCASSVGLTTGELFFGEGSRLTVL.

V is TRBV5-1 and J is TRBJ1-5; unclear D gene. The length of the CDR3 is 14 residues. The V gene lost 4 bases and the J gene lost 3 bases, with 11 bases spanning the gap. Germline V gene sequence: CDR1 SGHRS, CDR2 YFSETQ. CDR3 DNA sequence: TGCGCCAGCAGCCCTGGTGAAGACAATCAGCCCCAGCATTTT. Encoded protein: CASSPGEDNQPQHF.